This T cell receptor (beta chain) was recorded in a study of cytomegalovirus exposure and HLA in healthy donors. This clone was recorded once. The antigen is unknown. Broader study findings: Earlier findings revealed that most TCR beta V segments proved productive either about 87% or about 30% of the time. Later, an analysis showed that TCR beta chains associated with HLA were more clonally expanded than others that were equally common. TCR beta sequences reportedly predicted most subjects' HLA-A and HLA-B alleles accurately.

Amplification used 60 Vbeta primers and 13 Jbeta primers. Authors' data handling: About 12 million of the approximately 80 million unique TCR beta chains counted in a later analysis were shared. Using immunoSEQ multiplex PCR, the repertoire was profiled, and TCRdb retains in-frame clones only, with some absent. V and J calls plus clone size are reproduced from that table; the DNA served to infer D and trimming. The sample has roughly 240,000 clones; 78% are singletons. The germline CDR1 and CDR2 sequences are GTSNPN and SVGIG (reference sequence). J was trimmed by 5 bases and V by 0 bases; bases with no gene match: 7. The CDR3 runs 15 residues.

The sequenced sample was PBMCs. V gene TRBV30 combines with J gene TRBJ2-1; 7 positions agree with TRBD2. This clonotype was sampled from a boy between 10 and 17 years old in good health and CMV-seronegative. As DNA, the CDR3 is TGTGCCTGGAGTGTAGGCATGGGACTACACAATGAGCAGTTCTTC. The encoded protein is CAWSVGMGLHNEQFF.